The 28 T cell receptor beta chains presented below share a single source sample, sequenced in a study of T cells in Graves' hyperthyroidism and ophthalmopathy. Amplified regions were TCR beta CDR3 sequences from RNA transcripts. First-round RT-PCR with HTBI primers amplified the TCR CDR3 region. TCRdb processed the multiplex PCR reads anew with MiXCR; each CDR3 protein has one entry. This table has 450,000 to 650,000 distinct CDR3 sequences, more than 20% appearing once. The specimen was blood. All receptors come from a man aged 18 to 29 with Graves' hyperthyroidism.

This clonotype was detected ten times or more. The chain combines TRBV11-2 with TRBJ2-2; no firm D call. The CDR3 is 16 residues long. Germline values: CDR1 SGHAT, CDR2 FQNNGV. V was cut by 5 bases and J by 0 bases, with 13 bases left in between. In nucleotides, the CDR3 is TGTGCCAGCAGCCCCAGGACCGTAACGAACACCGGGGAGCTGTTTTTT. Translated, it gives CASSPRTVTNTGELFF.

This chain uses TRBV20-1 with TRBJ1-5; D might be TRBD1 (5 bases). The germline CDR1 and CDR2 sequences are DFQATT and SNEGSKA (reference sequence). CDR3 length equals 15 residues. Between the trimmed V and J ends, which lost 3 bases and 5 bases, there was a span of 17 bases. This CDR3 reads CSARGELGPYQPQHF. The CDR3 region has the DNA TGCAGTGCTAGGGGTGAGTTGGGGCCCTATCAGCCCCAGCATTTT.

This clonotype was seen at least ten times. The rearrangement joins TRBV11-3 to TRBJ1-1; TRBD1 agrees at 12 bases. The V gene's germline CDR1 is SGHNT and CDR2 YENEEA. The CDR3 covers 15 residues. V lost 4 bases and J lost 1; bases outside the gene matches: 1. The chain's CDR3 is CASSSGQGANTEAFF. The CDR3 nucleotides are TGTGCCAGCAGCTCGGGACAGGGGGCGAACACTGAAGCTTTCTTT.

The chain links TRBV11-2 to TRBJ1-2; TRBD1 agrees at 11 bases. This CDR3 contains 13 residues. Trimming took 4 bases from V and 7 from J; bases not matched to a gene: 2. The germline V gene encodes CDR1 SGHAT and CDR2 FQNNGV. In DNA, the CDR3 is TGTGCCAGCAGCTGGGGACAGGGGGGTGGCTACACCTTC. Protein: CASSWGQGGGYTF. Drawing the rest from reference TRBV11-2 and TRBJ1-2, the complete variable domain is EAGVAQSPRYKIIEKRQSVAFWCNPISGHATLYWYQQILGQGPKLLIQFQNNGVVDDSQLPKDRFSAERLKGVDSTLKIQPAKLEDSAVYLCASSWGQGGGYTFGSGTRLTVV.

The chain recombines TRBV6-1 with TRBJ1-1; tentative D call: TRBD1 (5 bases). The CDR3 has 14 residues. Germline CDR1 MNHNS, CDR2 SASEGT. The V end lost 6 bases, the J end lost 0 bases, and 11 bases lay between the germline ends. The CDR3 here is CASRPSTVNTEAFF. The CDR3 nucleotides are TGTGCCAGCAGACCCTCGACAGTGAACACTGAAGCTTTCTTT.

The chain recombines TRBV28 with TRBJ1-1; 9 nucleotides agree with TRBD1. The J segment lost 8 bases and the V segment lost 5 bases, leaving 9 bases of the junction unmatched. CDR1 is MDHEN and CDR2 is SYDVKM in the germline V gene. The CDR3 contains 14 residues. The CDR3 loop reads CASSTTGGAIEAFF. CDR3 DNA: TGTGCCAGCAGTACGACAGGGGGAGCAATAGAAGCTTTCTTT.

This clonotype was counted a single time. V is TRBV2 and J is TRBJ1-5, with D possibly being TRBD1 (5 bases). The V end was cut by 7 bases, the J end by 4 bases, with 11 bases between. Germline assignment: CDR1 SNHLY and CDR2 FYNNEI. The CDR3 consists of 13 residues. The CDR3 is CASNSRENQPQHF. CDR3 sequence (DNA): TGTGCCAGCAATTCCAGGGAAAATCAGCCCCAGCATTTT.

Ten or more counts support this clonotype. The chain combines TRBV6-1 with TRBJ1-2, with D maybe TRBD1 (5 bases). The V end lost 3 bases, the J end lost 4 bases, and 12 bases lay between the germline ends. CDR1 MNHNS and CDR2 SASEGT come from the germline V gene. The CDR3 consists of 14 residues. CDR3 amino acids: CASSDNRFGYGYTF. The CDR3 DNA sequence: TGTGCCAGCAGTGACAACAGGTTCGGCTATGGCTACACCTTC.

Many counts were recorded for this clonotype. V usage is TRBV30 and J usage is TRBJ1-1; no firm D call. CDR3 length: 15 amino acids. With 4 bases removed from V and 3 bases from J, the gap between germline ends came to 18 bases. The germline CDR1 and CDR2 sequences are GTSNPN and SVGIG (reference sequence). Here the CDR3 reads CAWTRPGWIDTEAFF. The DNA for the CDR3 is TGTGCCTGGACCCGGCCGGGTTGGATAGACACTGAAGCTTTCTTT.

Regarding this clonotype: A much larger clone is a single base away; this may be a read error. The V and J genes are TRBV6-2 or TRBV6-3 and TRBJ1-1; D perhaps matches TRBD1 (5 bases). Germline V CDR1 and CDR2: MNHEY, SVGEGT. CDR3 length equals 12 residues. Written as DNA, the CDR3 is TGTGCCAGCAGGACCGCGGGGCCTGAAGCTTCCTTT. It encodes CASRTAGPEASF.

This clonotype was recorded a few times. The rearrangement joins TRBV11-2 to TRBJ2-7; 8 bases are shared with TRBD2. V shed 4 bases and J 4 bases; nucleotides not matched to a gene: 12. Per the germline V gene, CDR1 is SGHAT and CDR2 is FQNNGV. The CDR3 is 16 amino acids. The chain's CDR3 is CASSSSRLAGRYEQYF. Here the CDR3 DNA reads TGTGCCAGCAGCTCCAGCAGATTAGCGGGAAGATACGAGCAGTACTTC.

The V and J genes are TRBV6-5 and TRBJ1-1; D possibly corresponds to TRBD1 (5 bases). Germline values: CDR1 MNHEY, CDR2 SVGAGI. This CDR3 has 16 amino acids. V lost 3 bases, J lost 4 bases, and 18 bases lay in between. The CDR3 DNA is TGTGCCAGCAGTTATCGCCGCGATCCGAGGGGCACTGAAGCTTTCTTT. The encoded protein is CASSYRRDPRGTEAFF.

The rearrangement uses TRBV18 and TRBJ1-1; no reliable D call. The CDR3 is 14 residues long. Trimming took 3 bases from V and 3 from J, leaving 11 bases between them. The germline V gene has CDR1 KGHSH and CDR2 LQKENI. This CDR3 reads CASSPGSSYTEAFF. CDR3 sequence (DNA): TGTGCCAGCTCACCGGGGTCCTCGTACACTGAAGCTTTCTTT.

This clonotype was picked up many times. The chain combines TRBV6-1 with TRBJ1-5; D is ambiguous. Trimming removed 1 base from V and 5 bases from J, with 6 bases in between. There are 13 residues in the CDR3. The germline V gene encodes CDR1 MNHNS and CDR2 SASEGT. The DNA for the CDR3 is TGTGCCAGCAGTGAAGGGGGTCATCAGCCCCAGCATTTT. It codes for CASSEGGHQPQHF.

This clonotype was seen a single time. The DNA of the CDR3 is TGCGCCAGCAGCTCTGACTTGGGAGAGACCCAGTACTTC. This sequence encodes CASSSDLGETQYF. This chain links TRBV5-1 with TRBJ2-5; no firm D call. The CDR3 has 13 residues. The germline gives CDR1 SGHRS, CDR2 YFSETQ. Deletions cut 3 bases from V and 4 bases from J, with 10 bases between.

The chain joins TRBV12-3 or TRBV12-4 to TRBJ1-2; no firm D call. Trimming removed 1 base from V and 8 bases from J, with 11 bases in between. CDR3 size: 13 residues. The DNA for the CDR3 is TGTGCCAGCAGTTTAGGACCCAGGATCGGCTACACCTTC. Its protein is CASSLGPRIGYTF.

Ten or more counts support this clonotype. The chain employs TRBV28 and TRBJ1-2, with D uncertain. Germline V gene sequence: CDR1 MDHEN, CDR2 SYDVKM. The ends were cut back, 3 bases at V and 4 bases at J, with 12 bases in the middle. CDR3 size: 14 residues. The CDR3 DNA follows: TGTGCCAGCAGTTTGCTTGCACGACCCTATGGCTACACCTTC. Translating it yields CASSLLARPYGYTF.

The genes are TRBV27 and TRBJ1-5; no definite D call. The germline V gene encodes CDR1 MNHEY and CDR2 SMNVEV (reference sequence). This CDR3 is 14 amino acids long. V shed 3 bases and J shed 7 bases, with 13 bases lying between them. CDR3 sequence reads: CASSFEGFGQPQHF. The DNA for the CDR3 is TGTGCCAGCAGTTTTGAGGGATTTGGACAGCCCCAGCATTTT.

This clonotype was counted ten times or more. The chain combines TRBV7-3 with TRBJ1-5; D not resolved. CDR3 size: 15 residues. V lost 1 base and J lost 6, with 13 bases in between. In germline, CDR1 is SGHTA, CDR2 FQGTGA. CDR3 bases: TGTGCCAGCAGCTTAATTGTCCCGGGAGGTCAGCCCCAGCATTTT. Protein product: CASSLIVPGGQPQHF.

The chain carries TRBV27 and TRBJ1-2; D ambiguous. Germline V gene lookup returns CDR1 MNHEY and CDR2 SMNVEV (reference sequence). There are 15 residues in the CDR3. Trimming shortened V by 6 bases and J by 0 bases, and 14 bases separated the two germline ends. The CDR3 nucleotides are TGTGCCAGCAGACCCTCTCAGTATTCTAACTATGGCTACACCTTC. Protein: CASRPSQYSNYGYTF.

The sample holds many counts of this clonotype. The V and J genes are TRBV2 and TRBJ1-1; the match to TRBD1 covers 8 bases. V shed 7 bases and J 4 bases; nucleotides not matched to a gene: 11. Germline V gene sequence: CDR1 SNHLY, CDR2 FYNNEI. The CDR3 totals 15 residues. The CDR3 nucleotides are TGTGCCAGCAAATTAGGACAGGGACCACTCACTGAAGCTTTCTTT. Encoded protein: CASKLGQGPLTEAFF.

This clonotype was seen a few times. J is TRBJ1-2 and V is TRBV3-1, with D perhaps matching TRBD1 (6 bases). Deletions cut 4 bases from V and 1 base from J, with 10 bases between. This CDR3 region has 14 residues. In germline, CDR1 is LGHDT, CDR2 YNNKEL (reference sequence). The CDR3, as DNA: TGTGCCAGCAGCCCCGACAGGATTAACTATGGCTACACCTTC. As protein: CASSPDRINYGYTF. Combining the CDR3 with reference TRBV3-1 and TRBJ1-2 gives the whole variable domain DTAVSQTPKYLVTQMGNDKSIKCEQNLGHDTMYWYKQDSKKFLKIMFSYNNKELIINETVPNRFSPKSPDKAHLNLHINSLELGDSAVYFCASSPDRINYGYTFGSGTRLTVV.

V gene TRBV30 combines with J gene TRBJ2-2; D ambiguous. V was pared by 4 bases and J by 6 bases, with 12 bases between. The CDR3 has 13 residues. CDR1 is GTSNPN and CDR2 is SVGIG in the germline V gene (reference sequence). CDR3 sequence (DNA): TGTGCCTGGACCCTGTCTCCGGCCGGGGAGCTGTTTTTT. Its protein is CAWTLSPAGELFF.

The chain joins TRBV5-1 to TRBJ1-2; maybe TRBD1 (5 bases). The CDR3 has 13 residues. V lost 5 bases and J lost 6, with 14 bases in between. The germline V gene encodes CDR1 SGHRS and CDR2 YFSETQ. In nucleotides, the CDR3 is TGCGCCAGCAGAATGGGGGGTTACAATGGCTACACCTTC. Its translation: CASRMGGYNGYTF.

There are many counts of this clonotype. V is TRBV20-1 and J is TRBJ2-5; 8 nucleotides agree with TRBD2. Looked up from germline, CDR1 is DFQATT and CDR2 is SNEGSKA (reference sequence). Trimming took 5 bases from V and 7 from J; bases not matched to a gene: 15. This CDR3 comprises 15 residues. This chain's CDR3 is CSAPRGRGGLATQYF. CDR3 nucleotide sequence: TGCAGTGCTCCCCGAGGCCGGGGGGGCCTAGCGACCCAGTACTTC.

This clonotype occurred many times. The rearrangement uses TRBV6-1 and TRBJ1-1, with 7 bases matching TRBD1. The junction had 7 bases not matched to a gene; V was cut back by 5 bases and J by 4 bases. The germline CDR1 and CDR2 sequences are MNHNS and SASEGT. The CDR3 extends over 14 amino acids. The CDR3 DNA is TGTGCCAGCAGTAAACAGGGGTACGGCACTGAAGCTTTCTTT. The encoded protein is CASSKQGYGTEAFF.

The chain carries TRBV15 and TRBJ2-7; possible D gene TRBD1, 5 bases. Germline V gives CDR1 LNHNV, CDR2 YYDKDF (reference sequence). Trimming stripped 1 base from V and 5 bases from J, with 12 bases between. The length of the CDR3 is 14 residues. The CDR3 DNA is TGTGCCACCAGCAGAGTGGGCCAGGGTCACGAGCAGTACTTC. Protein: CATSRVGQGHEQYF.

This clonotype was counted many times. Because the CDR3's place on the DNA is in doubt, the DNA is left out and the CDR3 is given as listed by TCRdb. CDR3 amino acids: CASSFGTGTDNF. The chain combines TRBV28 with TRBJ1-5; TRBD1, the D gene given by the table, was not confirmed from the DNA. CDR1 MDHEN and CDR2 SYDVKM come from the germline V gene. The CDR3 is 12 residues long, ends included.